Listed below are T cell receptor beta chains from one sample, sequenced in a study of blood T cell repertoires in COVID-19. Produced via immunoSEQ multiplex PCR; TCRdb's table is partial and in-frame only. Of 250,000 to 300,000 clones detected, roughly 87% appear once; the ten largest clones hold roughly 2.4%. What was sequenced was peripheral blood. These receptors were taken from a woman aged 45-65 years who had recovered from COVID-19. Both conserved end residues are part of each CDR3. A D gene is named only where the DNA matches it firmly.

d_gene	j_gene	v_gene	CDR3aa
NA	TRBJ1-2	TRBV19	CASSIPTGRLDGYTF
TRBD1	TRBJ2-2	TRBV10-3	CAIRGQGRTGELFF
TRBD1	TRBJ1-2	TRBV5-1	CASSEDRGNYGYTF
NA	TRBJ1-1	TRBV27	CASSLWGGLGTEAFF
NA	TRBJ1-2	TRBV30	CAVGREANYGYTF
NA	TRBJ2-1	TRBV4-3	CASSQAMGDEQFF
TRBD2	TRBJ2-3	TRBV20-1	CSASLREHAGADTQYF
TRBD2	TRBJ2-7	TRBV5-1	CASSWGPMTGGIYEQYF
NA	TRBJ1-1	TRBV19	CASSIRVAGEAFF
NA	TRBJ2-1	TRBV7-2	CASSFPSRYEQFF
NA	TRBJ2-1	TRBV2	CASSVQVSSYNEQFF
TRBD1	TRBJ2-1	TRBV5-1	CASSRGQPTYNEQFF
TRBD1	TRBJ1-4	TRBV11-2	CASSPRTGFNEKLFF
NA	TRBJ1-1	TRBV28	CASSLSVRNTEAFF
NA	TRBJ2-1	TRBV7-3	CASSPPGSSYNEQFF
NA	TRBJ1-1	TRBV19	CASSPTASTEAFF
NA	TRBJ1-5	TRBV5-1	CASSLCLRGNQPQHF